This T cell receptor (beta chain) was found in a study of blood T cell repertoires in COVID-19. As for the study in general: COVID-19 samples collected from the United States, Italy and Spain covered acute and convalescent phases. Nucleic acid was either cDNA or gDNA, and it came from T cells, B-cell-depleted T cells, or PBMCs.

In the authors' methods: How many nucleated cells were present was estimated from reference gene primer amplification. The repertoire was sequenced with immunoSEQ multiplex PCR; TCRdb's copy has only in-frame clones and lacks some. V and J calls and clone size are given by that table; D and trimming were obtained from the DNA. Of 65,000 to 95,000 clones in the sample, 80% were seen once. Germline-derived CDR1 and CDR2 are MNHEY and SMNVEV (reference sequence). V lost 0 bases to trimming and J lost 2 bases, with 14 bases between them. CDR3 length equals 16 residues. Sequencing used peripheral blood. V and J are TRBV27 and TRBJ2-7, with D perhaps matching TRBD2 (6 bases). This receptor was obtained from a woman aged 40 to 50 with active or convalescent COVID-19. CDR3 nucleotide sequence: TGTGCCAGCAGTTTATCGGCCGGGACTCTAACCTACGAGCAGTACTTC. This codes for CASSLSAGTLTYEQYF.